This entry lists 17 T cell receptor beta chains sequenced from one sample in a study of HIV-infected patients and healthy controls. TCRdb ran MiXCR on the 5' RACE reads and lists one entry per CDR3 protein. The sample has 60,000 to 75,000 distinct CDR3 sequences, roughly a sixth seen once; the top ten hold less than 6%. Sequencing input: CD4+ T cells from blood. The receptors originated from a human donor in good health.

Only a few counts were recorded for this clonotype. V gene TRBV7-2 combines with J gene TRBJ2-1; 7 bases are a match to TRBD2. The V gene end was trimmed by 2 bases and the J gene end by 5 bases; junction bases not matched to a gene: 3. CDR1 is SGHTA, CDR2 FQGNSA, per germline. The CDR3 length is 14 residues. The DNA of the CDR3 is TGTGCCAGCAGCTTATACGCGGGGGACAATGAGCAGTTCTTC. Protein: CASSLYAGDNEQFF.

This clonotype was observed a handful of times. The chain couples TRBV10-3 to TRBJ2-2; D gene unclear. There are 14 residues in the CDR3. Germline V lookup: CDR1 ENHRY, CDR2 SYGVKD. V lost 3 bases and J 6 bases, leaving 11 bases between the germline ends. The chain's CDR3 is CAISERETAGELFF. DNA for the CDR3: TGTGCCATCAGTGAAAGAGAGACGGCCGGGGAGCTGTTTTTT.

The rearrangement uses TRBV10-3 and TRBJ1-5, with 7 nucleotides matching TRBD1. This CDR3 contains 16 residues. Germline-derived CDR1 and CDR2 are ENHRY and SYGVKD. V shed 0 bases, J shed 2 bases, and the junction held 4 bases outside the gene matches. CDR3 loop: CAISESAGGGNQPQHF. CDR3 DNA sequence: TGTGCCATCAGTGAGTCAGCAGGGGGGGGCAATCAGCCCCAGCATTTT.

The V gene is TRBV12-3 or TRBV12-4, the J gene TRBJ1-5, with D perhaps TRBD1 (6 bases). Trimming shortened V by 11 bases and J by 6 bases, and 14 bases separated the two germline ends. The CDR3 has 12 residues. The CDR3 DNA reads TGTGCCTGCCACAGGGAGGGTCAGCCCCAGCATTTT. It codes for CACHREGQPQHF.

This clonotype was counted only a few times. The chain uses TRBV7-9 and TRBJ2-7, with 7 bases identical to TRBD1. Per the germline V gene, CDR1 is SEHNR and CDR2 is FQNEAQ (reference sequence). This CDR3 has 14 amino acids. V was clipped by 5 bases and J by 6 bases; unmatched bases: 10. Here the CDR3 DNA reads TGTGCCAGCAGCATCCAATCACAGGGGTCCGAGCAGTACTTC. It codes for CASSIQSQGSEQYF.

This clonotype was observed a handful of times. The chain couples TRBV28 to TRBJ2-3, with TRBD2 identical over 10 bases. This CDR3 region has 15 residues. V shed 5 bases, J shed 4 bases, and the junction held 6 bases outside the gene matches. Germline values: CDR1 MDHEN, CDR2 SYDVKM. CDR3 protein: CASSPTSGDADTQYF. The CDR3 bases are TGTGCCAGCAGTCCCACTAGCGGGGACGCAGATACGCAGTATTTT.

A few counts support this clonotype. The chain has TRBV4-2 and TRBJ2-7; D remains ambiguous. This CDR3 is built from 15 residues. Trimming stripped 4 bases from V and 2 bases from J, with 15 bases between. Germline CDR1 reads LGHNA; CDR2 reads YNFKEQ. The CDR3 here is CASSLRRTVTYEQYF. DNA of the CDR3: TGTGCCAGCAGCCTTAGAAGAACTGTGACCTACGAGCAGTACTTC.

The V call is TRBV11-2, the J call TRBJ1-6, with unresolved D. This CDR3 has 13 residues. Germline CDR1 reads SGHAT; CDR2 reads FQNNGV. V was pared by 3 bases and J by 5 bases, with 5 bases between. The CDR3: CASSLGNNSPLHF. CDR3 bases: TGTGCCAGCAGCTTGGGTAATAATTCACCCCTCCACTTT.

The CDR3 nucleotides read TGTGCCAGCAGCCCCATCCCTATCTCGGTTCTGGGCGGGAGTTTATTGAATGAGCAGTTCTTC. Translation: CASSPIPISVLGGSLLNEQFF. V is TRBV7-2 and J is TRBJ2-1; 7 bases align to TRBD2. This CDR3 spans 21 amino acids. After removal of 5 bases from V and 7 bases from J, the junction contained 29 bases not matched to a gene. Germline V gene sequence: CDR1 SGHTA, CDR2 FQGNSA.

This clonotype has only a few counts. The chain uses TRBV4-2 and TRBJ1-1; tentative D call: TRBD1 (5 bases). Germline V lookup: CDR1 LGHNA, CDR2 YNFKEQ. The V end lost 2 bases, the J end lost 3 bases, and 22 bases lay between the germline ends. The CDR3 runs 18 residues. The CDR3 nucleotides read TGTGCCAGCAGCCAACAACCGAAAGGGACGGGGGGGTACACTGAAGCTTTCTTT. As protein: CASSQQPKGTGGYTEAFF.

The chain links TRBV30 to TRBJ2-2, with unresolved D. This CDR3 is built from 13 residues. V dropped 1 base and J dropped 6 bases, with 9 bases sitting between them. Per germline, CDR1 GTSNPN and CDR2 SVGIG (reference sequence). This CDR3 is CAWSELGSGELFF. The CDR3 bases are TGTGCCTGGAGTGAATTAGGCTCCGGGGAGCTGTTTTTT.

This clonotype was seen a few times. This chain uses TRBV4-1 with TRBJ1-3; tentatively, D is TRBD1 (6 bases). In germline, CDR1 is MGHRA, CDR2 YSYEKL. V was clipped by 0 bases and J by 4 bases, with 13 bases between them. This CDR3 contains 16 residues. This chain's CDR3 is CASSQEIRTAGNTIYF. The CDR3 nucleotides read TGCGCCAGCAGCCAAGAAATTAGGACAGCAGGAAACACCATATATTTT.

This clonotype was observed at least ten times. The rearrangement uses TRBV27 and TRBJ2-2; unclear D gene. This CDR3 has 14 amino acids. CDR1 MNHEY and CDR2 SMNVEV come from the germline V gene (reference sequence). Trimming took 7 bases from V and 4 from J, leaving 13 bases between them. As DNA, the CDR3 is TGTGCCAGCAAAAAGACACGAACCACCGGGGAGCTGTTTTTT. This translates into CASKKTRTTGELFF.

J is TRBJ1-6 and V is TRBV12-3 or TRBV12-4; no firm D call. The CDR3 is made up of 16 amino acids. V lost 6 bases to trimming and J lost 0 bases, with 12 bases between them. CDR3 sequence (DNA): TGTGCCAGCAGCTGGGCGTCGAGCTCCTATAATTCACCCCTCCACTTT. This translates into CASSWASSSYNSPLHF.

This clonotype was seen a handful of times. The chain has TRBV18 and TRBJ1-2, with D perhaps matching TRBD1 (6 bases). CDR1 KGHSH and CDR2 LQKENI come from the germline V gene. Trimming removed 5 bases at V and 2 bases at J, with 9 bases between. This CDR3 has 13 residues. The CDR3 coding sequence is TGTGCCAGCTCAGCCGACAGGAACTATGGCTACACCTTC. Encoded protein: CASSADRNYGYTF.

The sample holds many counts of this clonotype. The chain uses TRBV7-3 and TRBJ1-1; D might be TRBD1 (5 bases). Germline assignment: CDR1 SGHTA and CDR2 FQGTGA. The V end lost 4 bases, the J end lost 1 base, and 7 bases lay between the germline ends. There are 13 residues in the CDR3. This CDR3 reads CASSSGTNTEAFF. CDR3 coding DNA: TGTGCCAGCAGCTCCGGGACGAACACTGAAGCTTTCTTT.

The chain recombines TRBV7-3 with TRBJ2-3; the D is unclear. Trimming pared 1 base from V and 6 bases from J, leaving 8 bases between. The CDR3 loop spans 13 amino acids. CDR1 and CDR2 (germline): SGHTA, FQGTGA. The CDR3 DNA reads TGTGCCAGCAGCTTAAGCCTAGACGATACGCAGTATTTT. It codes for CASSLSLDDTQYF.